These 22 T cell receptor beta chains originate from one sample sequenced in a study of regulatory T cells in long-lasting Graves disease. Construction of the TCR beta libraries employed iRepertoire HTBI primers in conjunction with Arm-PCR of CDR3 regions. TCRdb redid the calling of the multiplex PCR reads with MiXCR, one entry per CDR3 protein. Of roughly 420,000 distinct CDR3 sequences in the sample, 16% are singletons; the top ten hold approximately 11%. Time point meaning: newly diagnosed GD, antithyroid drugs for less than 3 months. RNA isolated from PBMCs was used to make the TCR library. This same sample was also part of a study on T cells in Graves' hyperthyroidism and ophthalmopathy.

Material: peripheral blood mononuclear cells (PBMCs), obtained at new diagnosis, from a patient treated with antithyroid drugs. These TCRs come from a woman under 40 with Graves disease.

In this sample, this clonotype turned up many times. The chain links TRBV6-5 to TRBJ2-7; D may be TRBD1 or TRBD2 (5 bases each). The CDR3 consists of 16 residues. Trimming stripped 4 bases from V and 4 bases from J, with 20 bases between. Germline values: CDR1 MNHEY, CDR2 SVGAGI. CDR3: CASSSDGGGGTYEQYF. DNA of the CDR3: TGTGCCAGCAGTTCGGATGGGGGTGGGGGTACGTACGAGCAGTACTTC.

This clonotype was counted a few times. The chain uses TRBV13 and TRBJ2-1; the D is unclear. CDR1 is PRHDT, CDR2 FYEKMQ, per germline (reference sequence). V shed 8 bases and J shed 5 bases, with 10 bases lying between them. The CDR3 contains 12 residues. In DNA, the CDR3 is TGTGCCAGCTCGGCCTTAAACAATGAGCAGTTCTTC. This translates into CASSALNNEQFF.

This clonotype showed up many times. DNA for the CDR3: TGTGCCAGCACCAGCCGGACAGTCTCCTACGAGCAGTACTTC. This sequence encodes CASTSRTVSYEQYF. V is TRBV2 and J is TRBJ2-7; D may be TRBD1 (6 bases). Per germline, CDR1 SNHLY and CDR2 FYNNEI. Trimming removed 7 bases from V and 0 bases from J, with 13 bases in between. The CDR3 consists of 14 residues.

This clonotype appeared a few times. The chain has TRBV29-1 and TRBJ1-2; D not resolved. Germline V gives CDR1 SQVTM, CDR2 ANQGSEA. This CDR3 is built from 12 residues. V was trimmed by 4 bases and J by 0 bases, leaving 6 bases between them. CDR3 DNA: TGCAGCGTTGTGAAGGCTAACTATGGCTACACCTTC. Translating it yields CSVVKANYGYTF.

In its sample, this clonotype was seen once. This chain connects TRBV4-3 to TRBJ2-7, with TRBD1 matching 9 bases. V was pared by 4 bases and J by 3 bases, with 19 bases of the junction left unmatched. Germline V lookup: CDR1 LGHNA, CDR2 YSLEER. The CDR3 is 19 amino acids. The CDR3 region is CASSPKGLGQGSIFYEQYF. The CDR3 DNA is TGCGCCAGCAGCCCCAAGGGCCTAGGACAGGGGAGCATCTTCTACGAGCAGTACTTC.

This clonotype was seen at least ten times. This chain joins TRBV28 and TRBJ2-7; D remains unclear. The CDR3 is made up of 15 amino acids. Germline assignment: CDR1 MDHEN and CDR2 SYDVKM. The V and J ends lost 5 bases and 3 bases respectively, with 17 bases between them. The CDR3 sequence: CASSLRPPRHYEQYF. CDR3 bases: TGTGCCAGCAGTCTCCGACCTCCCCGGCACTACGAGCAGTACTTC.

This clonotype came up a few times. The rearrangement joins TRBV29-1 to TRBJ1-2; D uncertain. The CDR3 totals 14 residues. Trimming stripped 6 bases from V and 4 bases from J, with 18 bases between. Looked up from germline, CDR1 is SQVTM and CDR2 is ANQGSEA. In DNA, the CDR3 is TGCAGCGTCGGAGCTGGAGACTTTTCCTATGGCTACACCTTC. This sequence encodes CSVGAGDFSYGYTF.

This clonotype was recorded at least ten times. CDR3 residues: CASRGGEQGNEQFF. The CDR3 DNA reads TGTGCCAGCAGGGGGGGGGAGCAGGGCAATGAGCAGTTCTTC. The chain has TRBV27 and TRBJ2-1, with 7 bases matching TRBD2. V lost 6 bases to trimming and J lost 6 bases; unmatched junction nucleotides: 8. Germline values: CDR1 MNHEY, CDR2 SMNVEV (reference sequence). The CDR3 has 14 amino acids.

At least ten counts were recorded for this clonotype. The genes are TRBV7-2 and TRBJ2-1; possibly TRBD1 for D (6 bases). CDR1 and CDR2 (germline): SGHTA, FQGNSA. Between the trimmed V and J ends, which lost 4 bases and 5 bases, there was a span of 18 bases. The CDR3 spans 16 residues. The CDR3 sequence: CASSSQHRDENNEQFF. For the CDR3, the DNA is TGTGCCAGCAGCTCACAGCACAGGGATGAGAACAATGAGCAGTTCTTC. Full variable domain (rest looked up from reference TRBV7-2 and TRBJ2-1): GAGVSQSPSNKVTEKGKDVELRCDPISGHTALYWYRQSLGQGLEFLIYFQGNSAPDKSGLPSDRFSAERTGGSVSTLTIQRTQQEDSAVYLCASSSQHRDENNEQFFGPGTRLTVL.

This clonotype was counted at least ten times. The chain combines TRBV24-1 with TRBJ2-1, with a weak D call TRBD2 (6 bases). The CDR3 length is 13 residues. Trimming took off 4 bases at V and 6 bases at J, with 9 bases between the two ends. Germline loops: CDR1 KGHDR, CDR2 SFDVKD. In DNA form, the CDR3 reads TGTGCCACCAGTGACGGGGGAGGCAATGAGCAGTTCTTC. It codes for CATSDGGGNEQFF.

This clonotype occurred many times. The CDR3 bases are TGTGCCAGCTCACCACCCCGGGCTAAGAACACTGAAGCTTTCTTT. Residues: CASSPPRAKNTEAFF. The J gene is TRBJ1-1, the V gene TRBV18; D remains unclear. Trimming stripped 0 bases from V and 1 base from J, with 9 bases between. This CDR3 has 15 residues. Germline V gene sequence: CDR1 KGHSH, CDR2 LQKENI.

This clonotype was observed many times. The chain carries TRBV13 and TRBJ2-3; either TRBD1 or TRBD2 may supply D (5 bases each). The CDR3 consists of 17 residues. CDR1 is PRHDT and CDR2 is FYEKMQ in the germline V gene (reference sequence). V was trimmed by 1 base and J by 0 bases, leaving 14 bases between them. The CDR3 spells CASSLVRDGSSTDTQYF. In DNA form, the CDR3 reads TGTGCCAGCAGCTTAGTTCGGGACGGATCTAGCACAGATACGCAGTATTTT.

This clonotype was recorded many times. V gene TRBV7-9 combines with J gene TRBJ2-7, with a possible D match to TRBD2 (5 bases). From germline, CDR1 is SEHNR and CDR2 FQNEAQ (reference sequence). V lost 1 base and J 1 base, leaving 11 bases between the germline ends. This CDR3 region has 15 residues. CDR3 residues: CASSLDPGKSYEQYF. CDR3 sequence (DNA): TGTGCCAGCAGCTTAGACCCCGGGAAATCCTACGAGCAGTACTTC.

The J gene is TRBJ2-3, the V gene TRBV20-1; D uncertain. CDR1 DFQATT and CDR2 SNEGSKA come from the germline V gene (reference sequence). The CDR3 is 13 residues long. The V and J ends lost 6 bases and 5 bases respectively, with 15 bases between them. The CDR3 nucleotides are TGCAGTGCCCTTCCCTTGGGTGGAGATACGCAGTATTTT. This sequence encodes CSALPLGGDTQYF.

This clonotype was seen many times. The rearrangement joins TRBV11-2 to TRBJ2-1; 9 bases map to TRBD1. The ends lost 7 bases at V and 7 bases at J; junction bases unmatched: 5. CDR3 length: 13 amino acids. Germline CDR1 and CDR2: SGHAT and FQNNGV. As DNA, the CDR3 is TGTGCCAGCACAAGGACAGGGGCGAATGAGCAGTTCTTC. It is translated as CASTRTGANEQFF.

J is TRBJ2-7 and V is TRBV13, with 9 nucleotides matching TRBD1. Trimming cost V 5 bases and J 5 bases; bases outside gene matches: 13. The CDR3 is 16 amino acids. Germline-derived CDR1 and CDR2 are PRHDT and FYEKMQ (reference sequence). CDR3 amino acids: CASSPRGGGQGDEQYF. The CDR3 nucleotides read TGTGCCAGCAGCCCCCGAGGAGGGGGACAGGGTGACGAGCAGTACTTC. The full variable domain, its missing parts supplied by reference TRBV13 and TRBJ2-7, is AAGVIQSPRHLIKEKRETATLKCYPIPRHDTVYWYQQGPGQDPQFLISFYEKMQSDKGSIPDRFSAQQFSDYHSELNMSSLELGDSALYFCASSPRGGGQGDEQYFGPGTRLTVT.

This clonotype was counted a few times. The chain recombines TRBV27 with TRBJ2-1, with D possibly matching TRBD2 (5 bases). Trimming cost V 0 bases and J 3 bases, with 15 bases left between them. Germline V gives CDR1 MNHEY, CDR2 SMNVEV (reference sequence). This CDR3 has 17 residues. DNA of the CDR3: TGTGCCAGCAGTTTATCGTTTTTTCGAGCGGACTACAATGAGCAGTTCTTC. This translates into CASSLSFFRADYNEQFF.

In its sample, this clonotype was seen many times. The CDR3 DNA is TGTGCCAGCAGCTTAGTTAGCCCCCAAGAGACCCAGTACTTC. The encoded protein is CASSLVSPQETQYF. The V call is TRBV7-8, the J call TRBJ2-5; D gene unclear. The CDR3 is 14 residues long. V was pared by 1 base and J by 1 base, with 7 bases between. Germline V gives CDR1 SGHVS, CDR2 FQNEAQ.

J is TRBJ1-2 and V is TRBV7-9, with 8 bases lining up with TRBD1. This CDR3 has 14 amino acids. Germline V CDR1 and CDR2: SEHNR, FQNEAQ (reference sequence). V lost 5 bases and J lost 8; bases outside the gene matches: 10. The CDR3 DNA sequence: TGTGCCAGCAGCGCCGGACAGGGAACGGGAGGCTACACCTTC. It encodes CASSAGQGTGGYTF.

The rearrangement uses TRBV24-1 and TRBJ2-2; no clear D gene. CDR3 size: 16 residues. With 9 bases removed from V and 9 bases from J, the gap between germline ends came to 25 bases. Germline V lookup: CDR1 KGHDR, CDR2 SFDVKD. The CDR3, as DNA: TGTGCCACCGAGCTAAACCCCCGGACGGGTGTGCGGGAGCTGTTTTTT. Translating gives CATELNPRTGVRELFF.

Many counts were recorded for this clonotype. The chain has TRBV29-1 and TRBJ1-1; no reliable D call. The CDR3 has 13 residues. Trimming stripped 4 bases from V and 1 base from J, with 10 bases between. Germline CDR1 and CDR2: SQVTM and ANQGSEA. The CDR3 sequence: CSVVVSKNTEAFF. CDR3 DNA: TGCAGCGTTGTGGTTAGCAAGAACACTGAAGCTTTCTTT.

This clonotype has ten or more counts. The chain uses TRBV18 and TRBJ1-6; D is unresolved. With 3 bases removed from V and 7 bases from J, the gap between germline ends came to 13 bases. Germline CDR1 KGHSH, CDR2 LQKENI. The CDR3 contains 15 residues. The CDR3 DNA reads TGTGCCAGCTCACCTAGAGGAGGGATAAATTCACCCCTCCACTTT. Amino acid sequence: CASSPRGGINSPLHF.